Detailed here is one T cell receptor beta chain. Produced via immunoSEQ multiplex PCR; TCRdb's table is partial and in-frame only. This repertoire shows 150,000 to 200,000 clones, around four fifths found once; its top ten account for about 7.1%. The J segment lost 4 bases and the V segment lost 6 bases, leaving 8 bases of the junction unmatched. CDR3 length: 15 amino acids. The V gene's germline CDR1 is MNHEY and CDR2 SVGEGT. The sample belongs to a study of blood T cell repertoires in COVID-19. The specimen was peripheral blood. The clonotype originates from a woman in her seventies with COVID-19, enrolled during active disease. The chain recombines TRBV6-2 or TRBV6-3 with TRBJ1-3, with 8 bases matching TRBD1. CDR3 loop: CASSHDRGVGNTIYF. CDR3 DNA sequence: TGTGCCAGCAGCCACGACAGGGGCGTCGGAAACACCATATATTTT.